This TCR beta chain came from a study of monozygotic twins with inflammatory bowel disease. TCRdb reprocessed the 5' RACE reads; each CDR3 protein has one entry and no DNA is given. Its table records fewer than 550,000 distinct CDR3 sequences. The CDR3 length is 16 residues. Germline values: CDR1 KGHSH, CDR2 LQKENI. The receptor comes from a human donor with ulcerative colitis or Crohn's disease, or a healthy co-twin of an affected twin (not recorded which). The specimen was blood. The chain uses TRBV18 and TRBJ1-6. This CDR3 is CASSPRGEGGTSPLHF.